The 20 T cell receptor beta chains reported below all come from one sample, sequenced in a study of neoadjuvant anti-PD-1 for oral cavity cancer. Sequencing used immunoSEQ multiplex PCR; TCRdb keeps in-frame clones, though not all of them. The top ten clones hold around 2.4% of a sample with about 14,000 clones, about 65% of them seen once. The material was PBMCs, obtained before nivolumab (anti-PD-1) treatment. The receptors were gathered from a person aged 40 to 85 with oral cavity squamous cell carcinoma.

With respect to this clone: At one boundary the junction diverges from the germline segment, which might be a read error. The genes are TRBV6-1 and TRBJ1-1; tentative D call: TRBD1 (5 bases). The CDR3 spans 14 residues. Germline V gene lookup returns CDR1 MNHNS and CDR2 SASEGT. In nucleotides, the CDR3 is TGTGCCAGCAGCGAAGGGGCCTACCGCGCTGGGGCTTTCTTT. It translates to CASSEGAYRAGAFF.

The J gene is TRBJ2-1, the V gene TRBV5-1, with TRBD1 identical over 9 bases. Per germline, CDR1 SGHRS and CDR2 YFSETQ. This CDR3 spans 16 amino acids. The ends lost 4 bases at V and 7 bases at J; junction bases unmatched: 12. CDR3 DNA: TGCGCCAGCAGCCGGGGCGGGACAGGGCCTTTGAATGAGCAGTTCTTC. Protein: CASSRGGTGPLNEQFF.

DNA for the CDR3: TGTGCCAGCAGCTTACAGCAGAGCTACGAGCAGTACTTC. Translated: CASSLQQSYEQYF. The chain couples TRBV7-2 to TRBJ2-7; no reliable D call. CDR3 length: 13 residues. Germline V gene lookup returns CDR1 SGHTA and CDR2 FQGNSA. Trimming shortened V by 2 bases and J by 3 bases, and 8 bases separated the two germline ends.

This clone was seen more than once but under ten times. The V gene is TRBV30, the J gene TRBJ1-1, with D unclear. The CDR3 has 16 residues. With 1 base removed from V and 2 bases from J, the gap between germline ends came to 17 bases. The germline V gene has CDR1 GTSNPN and CDR2 SVGIG (reference sequence). CDR3 sequence (DNA): TGTGCCTGGAGTGAGGGCGGAGTGGGGAGAAACACTGAAGCTTTCTTT. Translating it yields CAWSEGGVGRNTEAFF.

The V and J genes are TRBV5-4 and TRBJ2-7, with a weak D call TRBD1 (6 bases). The V gene lost 3 bases and the J gene lost 0 bases, with 13 bases spanning the gap. Germline CDR1 is SGHNT and CDR2 is YYREEE (reference sequence). This CDR3 has 15 residues. CDR3 residues: CASSSRQAVSYEQYF. CDR3 DNA sequence: TGTGCCAGCAGCTCACGACAGGCCGTCTCCTACGAGCAGTACTTC.

This clone was counted between two and nine times. The V call is TRBV14, the J call TRBJ2-2; 7 nucleotides line up with TRBD2. The CDR3 covers 15 residues. Trimming at V came to 2 bases and at J to 6 bases, leaving 6 bases not matched to a gene. Germline CDR1 SGHDN, CDR2 FVKESK. CDR3 loop: CASSQNSGGPGELFF. The CDR3 coding sequence is TGTGCCAGCAGCCAAAACTCGGGGGGACCCGGGGAGCTGTTTTTT.

The V call is TRBV2, the J call TRBJ1-5, with D unresolved. V lost 8 bases and J 6 bases, leaving 20 bases between the germline ends. The germline gives CDR1 SNHLY, CDR2 FYNNEI. The CDR3 runs to 15 residues. The CDR3 is CASRSATDRLQPQHF. The CDR3 nucleotides read TGTGCCAGCCGATCCGCCACGGACCGTCTTCAGCCCCAGCATTTT. The entire variable domain, with the rest obtained from reference TRBV2 and TRBJ1-5, is as follows: EPEVTQTPSHQVTQMGQEVILRCVPISNHLYFYWYRQILGQKVEFLVSFYNNEISEKSEIFDDQFSVERPDGSNFTLKIRSTKLEDSAMYFCASRSATDRLQPQHFGDGTRLSIL.

The V gene is TRBV6-5, the J gene TRBJ1-1; 12 nucleotides align to TRBD1. CDR1 and CDR2 (germline): MNHEY, SVGAGI. The CDR3 has 15 residues. V trimming: 6 bases; J trimming: 6 bases; junction bases outside the gene matches: 8. The DNA of the CDR3 is TGTGCCAGCAGGGACGATGGGACAGGGGGCGCTGAAGCTTTCTTT. Encoded protein: CASRDDGTGGAEAFF.

The J gene is TRBJ1-5, the V gene TRBV7-2, with TRBD1 matching 10 bases. Losses at the gene ends were 4 bases for V and 3 bases for J; bases not matched to a gene: 3. The CDR3 extends over 15 amino acids. Germline-derived CDR1 and CDR2 are SGHTA and FQGNSA. The CDR3 region has the DNA TGTGCCAGCAGCTCGGGACAGGGGAACAATCAGCCCCAGCATTTT. It codes for CASSSGQGNNQPQHF.

The V and J genes are TRBV5-1 and TRBJ1-2, with D perhaps matching TRBD1 (5 bases). Germline CDR1 SGHRS, CDR2 YFSETQ. This CDR3 is 14 amino acids long. V gave up 0 bases and J gave up 4 bases, with 10 bases separating them. DNA for the CDR3: TGCGCCAGCAGCTTGGCGCAGGGAGTCTATGGCTACACCTTC. It translates to CASSLAQGVYGYTF.

This chain connects TRBV7-9 to TRBJ2-3; possibly TRBD1 for D (5 bases). Trimming removed 10 bases from V and 2 bases from J, with 13 bases in between. The germline V gene has CDR1 SEHNR and CDR2 FQNEAQ (reference sequence). This CDR3 contains 13 residues. CDR3 loop: CATGQGTTDTQYF. The CDR3 bases are TGTGCCACCGGTCAGGGAACCACAGATACGCAGTATTTT.

This chain uses TRBV2 with TRBJ1-2, with D possibly being TRBD1 (6 bases). V was shortened by 7 bases and J by 4 bases, with 16 bases between the two germline ends. Per germline, CDR1 SNHLY and CDR2 FYNNEI. The CDR3 is 14 residues long. The CDR3 DNA reads TGTGCCAGCACTGGACAGACCGTTAGCTATGGCTACACCTTC. This codes for CASTGQTVSYGYTF. Using reference TRBV2 and TRBJ1-2 for the parts outside the CDR3, the full variable domain is EPEVTQTPSHQVTQMGQEVILRCVPISNHLYFYWYRQILGQKVEFLVSFYNNEISEKSEIFDDQFSVERPDGSNFTLKIRSTKLEDSAMYFCASTGQTVSYGYTFGSGTRLTVV.

J is TRBJ1-2 and V is TRBV11-2; the match to TRBD1 covers 7 bases. Unmatched junction bases numbered 13, after V lost 2 bases and J lost 1 base. Per germline, CDR1 SGHAT and CDR2 FQNNGV. This CDR3 is 18 amino acids long. The CDR3 sequence: CASSLFGPGTEVNYGYTF. DNA for the CDR3: TGTGCCAGCAGCTTATTCGGTCCCGGGACAGAAGTTAACTATGGCTACACCTTC.

The CDR3 DNA sequence: TGTGCCAGCAGCAAAGGGGGAATGAACACTGAAGCTTTCTTT. This gives the protein CASSKGGMNTEAFF. The J gene is TRBJ1-1, the V gene TRBV7-3, with a possible D match to TRBD1 (6 bases). The V and J ends lost 5 bases and 0 bases respectively, with 10 bases between them. The germline V gene has CDR1 SGHTA and CDR2 FQGTGA. The CDR3 sequence is 14 residues long.

This chain connects TRBV2 to TRBJ1-5; 8 nucleotides agree with TRBD1. The J segment lost 5 bases and the V segment lost 4 bases, leaving 7 bases of the junction unmatched. This CDR3 contains 15 residues. Germline CDR1 SNHLY, CDR2 FYNNEI. The CDR3 DNA reads TGTGCCAGCAGTGTTGGAACAGGGGGTCATCAGCCCCAGCATTTT. Protein: CASSVGTGGHQPQHF.

The chain is built from TRBV5-4 and TRBJ1-2; D unclear. Germline V gene lookup returns CDR1 SGHNT and CDR2 YYREEE (reference sequence). V lost 0 bases and J 7 bases, leaving 16 bases between the germline ends. The CDR3 length is 15 residues. The CDR3 spells CASSLGSNFRSGYTF. The CDR3 DNA follows: TGTGCCAGCAGCTTGGGAAGTAACTTCAGAAGTGGCTACACCTTC.

This clone turned up a few times. The chain is built from TRBV6-5 and TRBJ1-5; weak D call: TRBD1 (5 bases). This CDR3 has 14 residues. Germline loops: CDR1 MNHEY, CDR2 SVGAGI. V lost 4 bases to trimming and J lost 6 bases, with 13 bases between them. The CDR3 nucleotides read TGTGCCAGCAGTTTCGACAGAGGATCTCAGCCCCAGCATTTT. Translated: CASSFDRGSQPQHF.

The chain joins TRBV5-1 to TRBJ1-1; TRBD1 is a possible D gene (6 bases). V dropped 5 bases and J dropped 1 base, with 12 bases sitting between them. The CDR3 runs 14 residues. The V gene's germline CDR1 is SGHRS and CDR2 YFSETQ. The CDR3 coding sequence is TGCGCCAGCAGTCGCGGGACAAAGAACACTGAAGCTTTCTTT. Protein sequence: CASSRGTKNTEAFF.

For the CDR3, the DNA is TGTGCCAGCAGCCACACTATTTATAGCAATCAGCCCCAGCATTTT. The encoded protein is CASSHTIYSNQPQHF. The chain links TRBV6-5 to TRBJ1-5, with D unclear. CDR3 length: 15 amino acids. Germline loops: CDR1 MNHEY, CDR2 SVGAGI. Trimming removed 6 bases at V and 0 bases at J, with 12 bases between.

The rearrangement joins TRBV10-2 to TRBJ2-7, with a possible D match to TRBD2 (6 bases). Trimming pared 3 bases from V and 5 bases from J, leaving 17 bases between. The V gene's germline CDR1 is WSHSY and CDR2 SAAADI. The CDR3 runs to 15 residues. CDR3 coding DNA: TGCGCCAGCAGTGATCCGTCAGGGACTTCCCACGAGCAGTACTTC. It yields the protein CASSDPSGTSHEQYF.